This record concerns one T cell receptor beta chain sequence. Its specificity is unknown. This CDR3 has 17 amino acids. V was clipped by 0 bases and J by 3 bases, with 19 bases between them. The germline CDR1 and CDR2 sequences are SGHRS and YFSETQ. These data are taken from a study of shared clonotypes between healthy human individuals. Regarding the study as a whole: Across subsets, estimated richness was generally greater for naive than for memory populations.

Clones were sequenced by immunoSEQ multiplex PCR, and TCRdb holds only the in-frame ones, with some missing. This table holds a few million clones, about nine tenths found once. The clonotype was recovered from a man between 18 and 35 years old in good health. Some clones in this sample may be carry-over from other donors' samples. This chain connects TRBV5-1 to TRBJ2-7; D possibly matches TRBD1 or TRBD2 (6 bases each). Material for sequencing was naive CD4+ T cells from PBMCs. As for subset: CD45RA+ positively selected. The CDR3 sequence is CASSLGSSGQRLYEQYF. The CDR3 nucleotides are TGCGCCAGCAGCTTGGGTAGTAGCGGACAGAGACTCTACGAGCAGTACTTC.